This TCR beta chain was identified in a study of T cell responses to AZD1222 COVID-19 vaccine. Study-wide results and caveats: Spike-specific TCR breadth and depth went up after people got two AZD1222 doses. Donors were mostly white British, more females; clonal diversity possibly underestimated. There were vaccine-associated CD4 TCRs across spike, dominant at 160-218 and 743-854.

The CDR3 length is 11 residues. The V and J ends lost 8 bases and 4 bases respectively, with 8 bases between them. Germline CDR1 and CDR2: MNHEY and SMNVEV (reference sequence). Timing groups of about 4 and about 12 weeks for second doses were pooled. Sequenced by immunoSEQ multiplex PCR; TCRdb stores in-frame clones only, minus some. The repertoire includes over 95,000 clones, about 88% of them detected once, and about 14% sits in the top ten. Of note for this clone: What it binds is unknown.

This sample comprised peripheral blood, obtained 28 days after the second AZD1222 dose. The chain employs TRBV27 and TRBJ1-1; D unresolved. The receptor comes from an adult who received the AZD1222 COVID-19 vaccine. The CDR3 DNA is TGTGCCAGCGGCCGCTCCACTGAAGCTTTCTTT. Its translation: CASGRSTEAFF.